This T cell receptor (beta chain) was captured in a study of shared clonotypes between healthy human individuals (dated by TCRdb to the early 2020s). The study in broad terms: Two women and a few men aged 18 to 49 years were included in the cohort. For each donor, CD4 naive and CD4 memory were each given three plates, CD8 naive was given two plates, and CD8 memory was given one plate. To estimate repertoire size and how much clonotype sharing occurs between individuals, the study deeply sequenced the blood TCR repertoires of roughly 5 healthy adults. To increase sequencing depth and limit assay-specific biases, different laboratories used diverse techniques to prepare libraries and sequence TCR repertoires. Each donor's leukapheresis produced roughly between roughly 0.85 and 10 billion PBMCs. Study-level results and caveats: Clonotypes shared by all four sorted-subset donors showed higher generation probabilities than non-shared clonotypes. Naive subsets generally had larger estimated clonotype richness than memory subsets. Sampling was restricted to blood, and TCR repertoires in tissues likely differ from the TCR repertoires found in blood. Pairwise subsampling indicated that sequencing depth was expected to affect the degree of clonotype sharing among donors. Around 5% of naive CD4, 3% to 4% of naive CD8, 2% to 2.5% of memory CD4, and more than 0.35% of memory CD8 clonotypes were shared across several donors. The genetic and exposure-history diversity represented was limited by the small number of donors. Rarefaction of sorted-subset datasets indicated incomplete sequencing despite the large sequencing depth.

Using the deep immunoSEQ assay, multiplex PCR amplified TCR CDR3 regions from genomic DNA. Extracted genomic DNA from each cell subset was spread evenly across all wells of several immunoSEQ 96-well plates, with each plate serving as a replicate. For sorted subsets, about 200 ng genomic DNA, equal to approximately 30,000 T cell genomes, was loaded into each replicate PCR. Purified libraries were quantified with a Qubit 3.0 fluorometer, sized on a Bioanalyzer 2100, and re-quantified with the KAPA Library Quantification kit. A separate single-read 150-cycle Illumina NextSeq 550 flow cell was used to sequence each immunoSEQ 96-well plate. In the original analysis: The immunoSEQ output contained only junctional sequences without quality scores, so filtering could not match that applied to full-length reads. Sequences were annotated with PyIR, a Python wrapper for IgBLAST v1.9, using IMGT germline references to assign V/J genes and CDR3. Reads with weak V/J assignments (E-value above 1e-6), missing CDR3, stop codons, out-of-frame junctions, or ambiguous translated residues were removed. A V3J clonotype was defined by an identical inferred V gene, J gene, and CDR3 amino acid sequence. To compute the percentage overlap between repertoires, the number of shared unique clonotypes was divided by the size of the smaller repertoire. Repertoire richness was assessed with RTK rarefaction, the Chao1 estimator, and Recon v2.1 estimates of unobserved clonotypes. For all TCRbeta clonotypes obtained by the gDNA method from several donors, generation probabilities were computed with OLGA. The table was pulled from immuneACCESS by TCRdb, which kept in-frame rearrangements only. Such tables lose some clones; where checked, under half of the loss comes from unresolved V genes, and the rest has no known cause. V and J calls plus clone size are reproduced from that table; the DNA served to infer D and trimming. The sample has hundreds of thousands of clones on record, around 78% of them singletons. 1.5% to 2% of the sample comes from the top ten.

The donors were healthy, HIV-negative adults with no recently reported acute infections or vaccinations. All donors were Caucasian adults living in Nashville, Tennessee, USA. CD4+ T cells were enriched through magnetic negative selection, after which naive cells were positively selected on CD45RA and the remaining negative fraction served as the memory subset. Blood was collected by leukapheresis, and PBMCs were isolated by Ficoll-Histopaque density gradient centrifugation and then cryopreserved in liquid nitrogen vapor phase. Purity and quantity of every magnetically sorted T cell population were checked by analytical flow cytometry. Genomic DNA was isolated from every sorted fraction and measured by UV absorbance on a Nanodrop 2000c. Between the V and J ends, shortened by 2 bases and 3 bases respectively, the junction contains 7 bases. Measured from the cysteine to the phenylalanine, the CDR3 is 13 residues long. Here the CDR3 DNA is all that survives: 39 bases in frame from base 1. According to the germline V gene, CDR1 reads KGHSH and CDR2 reads LQKENI.

Regarding this clone: Its antigen is unknown. No much larger clonotype is one base removed from it; base qualities were not supplied.

This sequence was found in a woman in her twenties or thirties in good health. Sequencing was done on a sample of memory CD4+ T cells sorted from blood. The cell subset or site label, as the study defines it: CD45RA-negative fraction. The rearrangement joined TRBV18 to TRBJ1-1; matching of 5 bases hints at TRBD1 as the D gene. The CDR3 has the sequence CASSPTTDTEAFF. The DNA sequence is given as TGTGCCAGCTCACCAACGACAGACACTGAAGCTTTCTTT.